One and the same sample provided the 2 T cell receptor beta chains below, sequenced in a study of beta chain features in type 1 diabetes. Their antigens remain unidentified. Findings and limits, study-wide: In every one of the four CD4+ subsets, TCRB CDR3s were moderately but significantly shorter in Type 1 diabetes patients.

As every portion of the isolated RNA was reverse transcribed, the sequencing read expressed TCRB transcripts. TCRdb's table, derived via immunoSEQ multiplex PCR, lists solely in-frame clones and lacks some. The sample lists approximately 360,000 clones, roughly 12% seen once, with about 0.01% in the top ten. Sequencing was performed on naive CD4+ T cells from blood. The receptor source for this set is a woman under 30 with type 1 diabetes.

The table lists this clone with a few counts. CDR3 nucleotides: TGTGCCAGCAGTGAATCCGGACAGGGTGGTCAGCCCCAGCATTTT. Protein product: CASSESGQGGQPQHF. This chain connects TRBV25-1 to TRBJ1-5; the match to TRBD1 covers 8 bases. With V trimmed by 1 base and J by 6 bases, 5 bases remained unmatched. Germline V gene lookup returns CDR1 MGHDK and CDR2 SYGVNS. The CDR3 is made up of 15 amino acids. The full variable domain, its missing parts supplied by reference TRBV25-1 and TRBJ1-5, is EADIYQTPRYLVIGTGKKITLECSQTMGHDKMYWYQQDPGMELHLIHYSYGVNSTEKGDLSSESTVSRIRTEHFPLTLESARPSHTSQYLCASSESGQGGQPQHFGDGTRLSIL.

The CDR3 here is CSAREGAQVLTF. For the CDR3, the DNA is TGCAGCGCCAGAGAGGGCGCTCAGGTCCTGACTTTC. The chain combines TRBV29-1 with TRBJ2-6; D possibly corresponds to TRBD2 (5 bases). The germline V gene encodes CDR1 SQVTM and CDR2 ANQGSEA. The ends were cut back, 7 bases at V and 13 bases at J, with 17 bases in the middle. The CDR3 runs to 12 residues.